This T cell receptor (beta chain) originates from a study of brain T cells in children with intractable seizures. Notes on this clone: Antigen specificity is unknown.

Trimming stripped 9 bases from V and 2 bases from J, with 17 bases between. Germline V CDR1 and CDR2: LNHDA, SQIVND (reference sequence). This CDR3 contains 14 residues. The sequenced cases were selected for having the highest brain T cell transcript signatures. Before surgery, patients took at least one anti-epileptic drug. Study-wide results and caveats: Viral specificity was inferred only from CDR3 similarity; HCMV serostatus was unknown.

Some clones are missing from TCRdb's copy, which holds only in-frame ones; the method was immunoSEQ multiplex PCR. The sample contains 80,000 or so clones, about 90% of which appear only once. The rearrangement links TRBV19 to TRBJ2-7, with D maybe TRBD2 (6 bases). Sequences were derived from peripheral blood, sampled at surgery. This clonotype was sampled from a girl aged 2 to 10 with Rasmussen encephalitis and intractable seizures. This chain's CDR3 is CASSPGDPAYEQYF. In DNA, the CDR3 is TGTGCCAGCTCACCGGGAGACCCGGCCTACGAGCAGTACTTC. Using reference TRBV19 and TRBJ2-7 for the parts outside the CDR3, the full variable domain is DGGITQSPKYLFRKEGQNVTLSCEQNLNHDAMYWYRQDPGQGLRLIYYSQIVNDFQKGDIAEGYSVSREKKESFPLTVTSAQKNPTAFYLCASSPGDPAYEQYFGPGTRLTVT.